Each of the 5 T cell receptor beta chains below was sequenced from the same sample in a study of shared clonotypes between healthy human individuals. Here immunoSEQ multiplex PCR was the method, and the copy in TCRdb shows in-frame clones only, minus some. The repertoire has about 2 million clones, 90% to 95% of them found once; the top ten carry 0.1% to 0.15%. The sample was naive CD4+ T cells sorted from blood. Subset of the sample: CD45RA+ positively selected. Source of these receptors: a man between 18 and 35 years old in good health.

The gene calls are TRBV10-2 and TRBJ2-5; D may be TRBD1 or TRBD2 (5 bases each). Germline V gives CDR1 WSHSY, CDR2 SAAADI. The V end lost 9 bases, the J end lost 3 bases, and 20 bases lay between the germline ends. CDR3 length: 15 amino acids. The chain's CDR3 is CASIKTGANKETQYF. The CDR3 nucleotides are TGCGCCAGTATTAAGACCGGGGCAAATAAAGAGACCCAGTACTTC.

V is TRBV7-9 and J is TRBJ1-2, with unresolved D. This CDR3 has 15 residues. Germline CDR1 and CDR2: SEHNR and FQNEAQ (reference sequence). The V and J ends lost 3 bases and 4 bases respectively, with 15 bases between them. This chain's CDR3 is CASSFLGGSSYGYTF. DNA of the CDR3: TGTGCCAGCAGCTTTTTGGGCGGGTCCTCCTATGGCTACACCTTC.

V is TRBV5-1 and J is TRBJ2-5; no clear D. The V and J ends lost 2 bases and 4 bases respectively, with 12 bases between them. The CDR3 has 14 residues. CDR1 is SGHRS, CDR2 YFSETQ, per germline. The CDR3: CASSLELVSETQYF. In DNA, the CDR3 is TGCGCCAGCAGCTTAGAGCTGGTATCAGAGACCCAGTACTTC.

As to this clone: The same CDR3 can be traced to other DNA sequences in this sample. This chain links TRBV14 with TRBJ2-7; D remains ambiguous. This CDR3 contains 14 residues. Germline V lookup: CDR1 SGHDN, CDR2 FVKESK. V shed 0 bases and J shed 0 bases, with 6 bases lying between them. The CDR3 spells CASSQDRSSYEQYF. The CDR3 DNA reads TGTGCCAGCAGCCAAGACAGGAGCTCCTACGAGCAGTACTTC.

This clone was counted once. J is TRBJ1-5 and V is TRBV5-3; D unclear. TRBV5-3 is flagged as an ORF with uncertain function. V lost 7 bases and J 2 bases, leaving 16 bases between the germline ends. The CDR3 totals 15 residues. CDR3 sequence (DNA): TGTGCCAGACACCGGACCACCGGGGGCAATCAGCCCCAGCATTTT. Residues: CARHRTTGGNQPQHF.